Included here is one TCR beta chain sequence, with context. As yet, its antigen is unknown. Trimming removed 0 bases from V and 3 bases from J, with 9 bases in between. Germline V gives CDR1 ENHRY, CDR2 SYGVKD. This CDR3 is built from 15 residues. The treatment was: roughly nine-day PBMC culture with coronavirus spike peptide pools or control peptides (ViraFEST assay). ViraFEST enlarged antigen-specific T cell populations with peptide pools and afterwards sequenced TCRs. Sequenced with the Oncomine TCR Beta short-read assay was DNA taken from cultured CD4+ T cells. MiXCR was run by TCRdb on the PCR reads, yielding one entry per CDR3 protein. Of under 20,000 distinct CDR3 sequences listed, roughly 46% are singletons. This record comes from a study of vaccination and CD4 T cells after COVID-19. Turning to the study itself: Six males and four females constituted the convalescent cohort, two of whom were Hispanic. Post-vaccine specimens were obtained a median approximately 70 days after dose two (range 14 to 241). Study findings and constraints: Rising from around 20 to 38, the median of SARS-CoV-2-reactive clonotypes did not change significantly.

This chain joins TRBV10-3 and TRBJ2-1; perhaps TRBD2 as D (5 bases). This receptor was identified in a human donor who had recovered from COVID-19. The sample taken for sequencing was CD4+ T cells from blood, cultured in vitro. In DNA, the CDR3 is TGTGCCATCAGTGAGTCGGTCGGGAACTACAATGAGCAGTTCTTC. It yields the protein CAISESVGNYNEQFF.